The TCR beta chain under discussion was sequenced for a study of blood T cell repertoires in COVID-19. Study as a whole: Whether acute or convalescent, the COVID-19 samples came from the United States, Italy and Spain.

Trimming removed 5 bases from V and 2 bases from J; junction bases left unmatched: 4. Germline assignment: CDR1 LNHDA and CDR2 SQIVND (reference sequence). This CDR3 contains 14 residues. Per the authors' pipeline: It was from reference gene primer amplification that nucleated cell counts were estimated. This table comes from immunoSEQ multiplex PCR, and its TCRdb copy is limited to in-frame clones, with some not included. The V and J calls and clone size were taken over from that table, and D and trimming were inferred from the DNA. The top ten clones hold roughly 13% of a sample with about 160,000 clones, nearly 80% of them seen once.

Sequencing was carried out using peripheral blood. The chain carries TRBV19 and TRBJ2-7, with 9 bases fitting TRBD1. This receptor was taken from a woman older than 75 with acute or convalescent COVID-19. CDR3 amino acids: CASSGGQGPYEQYF. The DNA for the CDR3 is TGTGCCAGTAGTGGGGGACAGGGCCCCTACGAGCAGTACTTC. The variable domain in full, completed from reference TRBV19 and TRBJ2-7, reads DGGITQSPKYLFRKEGQNVTLSCEQNLNHDAMYWYRQDPGQGLRLIYYSQIVNDFQKGDIAEGYSVSREKKESFPLTVTSAQKNPTAFYLCASSGGQGPYEQYFGPGTRLTVT.